Given below is one T cell receptor (beta chain) in context. This clonotype appeared many times. This receptor's antigen is unknown. Base qualities are not provided; no much larger clone lies one nucleotide away. The sample's time point, from its label and the paper: persistent/refractory GD, antithyroid drugs over 5 years with positive TRAb. For both TCR sequencing and RNA sequencing, RNA was extracted from PBMCs in TRIzol. The diagnosis of Graves' disease was made according to American Thyroid Association guidelines. The patients came from an endocrinology department in Xi'an, China. Each patient gave about 8.1 milliliters of peripheral blood, collected in an EDTA anticoagulant tube. Ficoll Paque Plus density gradient separation was used to isolate PBMCs, and no further T cell sorting was performed. An Agilent 2100 Bioanalyzer and agarose gel were used to assess RNA quality, and a NanoDrop 2000 was used to measure RNA concentration.

The receptor library was made with multiplex PCR. Instrument used: Illumina HiSeq 4000. To build TCR beta libraries, CDR3 regions were amplified by Arm-PCR using iRepertoire HTBI primers. Before sequencing, the PCR products went through gel purification. In the source study's methods: Gene usage analysis of CDR3 amino acid clonotypes relied on the approximately 62 TRBV and 13 to 15 TRBJ segments identified across samples. COPE and FqMerger were used to merge the filtered high-quality paired reads into contigs. BLAST was used to align contigs to the IMGT TRBV, TRBD and TRBJ reference genes, and CDR3 was defined following IMGT. Highly expanded clones were defined as clonotypes with a frequency above 0.1%. Shannon entropy served as the measure of repertoire diversity, while the Gini coefficient captured V-J evenness. Clonotypes shared by more than one individual were considered public. The raw public reads went through TCRdb reprocessing: fastp at Q25, MiXCR clone calling, in-frame beta chains kept. Rows are combined by CDR3 protein, so each entry shows the most common genes and DNA. The V and J calls were determined by TCRdb, not by the authors. A total of around 400,000 distinct CDR3 sequences appear in this sample, approximately 25% of them only once. 25% to 35% of the sample lies in the top ten.

This sample was included in a study of regulatory T cells in long-lasting Graves disease (dated by TCRdb to about 2021). In the study overall: Persistent Graves' disease meant more than 5 years of antithyroid drug treatment with TSH receptor autoantibodies that stayed positive. Patients with persistent Graves' disease were compared with patients with newly diagnosed Graves' disease using TCR sequencing and RNA sequencing of peripheral blood. The study was conducted in China and was registered as a clinical trial. A total of roughly 35 samples were covered by TCR sequencing, comprising approximately 13 persistent and around 20 newly diagnosed Graves' disease patients. Persistent Graves' disease patients in the clinical cohort had taken antithyroid drugs for roughly ten years on average.

The study at large found these results: Persistent disease showed preferential use of TRBV28, TRBJ1-2 and TRBJ2-5, whereas newly diagnosed disease favored TRBV20-1 and TRBJ2-1. Only peripheral blood was studied, because thyroid tissue, the primary lesion, was inaccessible. Sequencing and analysis were limited to the TCR beta chain. The authors acknowledged the small sample size as a limitation that may reduce accuracy. Persistent patients shared more public clonotypes among themselves (around 2,500) than newly diagnosed patients did (about 900). Compared with newly diagnosed patients, persistent Graves' disease patients had lower TCR Shannon entropy and fewer highly expanded clones, which suggests clonal expansion.

Taken from cysteine to phenylalanine, the CDR3 has 14 residues. CDR3 DNA only is kept here, 42 bases in frame from base 1. Looking up the germline V gene yields CDR1 SGHTA and CDR2 FQGNSA. Between the V and J ends, shortened by 1 base and 1 base respectively, the junction contains 7 bases. The chain uses TRBV7-2 and TRBJ2-5; the D gene lacks a confident call. The sequence was obtained from a woman aged 40 to 50 with Graves disease. Donor details come from another sample of the same person, matched by shared clones. The sample in question was peripheral blood mononuclear cells (PBMCs), obtained when the disease was refractory, from a patient treated with antithyroid drugs. The CDR3 corresponds to CASSLVFGQETQYF. The DNA reads TGTGCCAGCAGCTTAGTTTTTGGCCAAGAGACCCAGTACTTC.